Shown below are 3 T cell receptor beta chains from a single sample sequenced in a study of blood T cell repertoires in COVID-19. Measured with immunoSEQ multiplex PCR; TCRdb has only the in-frame clones, and not every one. The table lists about 120,000 clones, 90% of them singletons. The sequenced sample consisted of peripheral blood. These receptors were taken from a woman in her sixties or seventies with COVID-19, enrolled during active disease.

The chain carries TRBV28 and TRBJ1-1; TRBD1 aligns across 8 bases. Per germline, CDR1 MDHEN and CDR2 SYDVKM. V lost 6 bases to trimming and J lost 7 bases; unmatched junction nucleotides: 13. This CDR3 is 15 amino acids long. CDR3 amino acids: CASSTTRTGRIEAFF. The CDR3 DNA reads as TGTGCCAGCAGCACGACTAGGACAGGGCGAATTGAAGCTTTCTTT.

The CDR3 reads CASSPTGTYEQYF. The DNA for the CDR3 is TGTGCCAGCAGTCCGACGGGGACCTACGAGCAGTACTTC. The chain recombines TRBV12-3 or TRBV12-4 with TRBJ2-7; a possible D gene is TRBD2 (5 bases). The length of the CDR3 is 13 residues. Deletions cut 5 bases from V and 2 bases from J, with 10 bases between.

The chain employs TRBV25-1 and TRBJ2-4, with D possibly being TRBD1 (5 bases). V dropped 2 bases and J dropped 1 base, with 9 bases sitting between them. Germline values: CDR1 MGHDK, CDR2 SYGVNS. The CDR3 runs 15 residues. CDR3 sequence reads: CASSEEPGAKNIQYF. Here the CDR3 DNA reads TGTGCCAGCAGTGAAGAACCAGGGGCCAAAAACATTCAGTACTTC.